One and the same sample provided the 15 T cell receptor beta chains below, sequenced in a study of somatic mutations in cytotoxic T cells in rheumatoid arthritis. TCRdb's copy holds only in-frame clones and misses some; the assay was immunoSEQ multiplex PCR. There are about 10,000 clones in the sample; around 81% occur only once, and more than 15% lies in the top ten. Sequencing was done on a sample of CD8+ T cells sorted from blood. All receptors derive from a woman between 50 and 59 years old in good health.

V usage is TRBV4-2 and J usage is TRBJ2-5, with 11 bases that match TRBD1. Trimming at V came to 0 bases and at J to 4 bases, leaving 4 bases not matched to a gene. The CDR3 consists of 16 residues. Germline CDR1 and CDR2: LGHNA and YNFKEQ. The CDR3 loop reads CASSQERGQGAETQYF. CDR3 in DNA: TGTGCCAGCAGCCAAGAAAGAGGACAGGGGGCAGAGACCCAGTACTTC.

J is TRBJ2-7 and V is TRBV9; 7 positions match TRBD1. The CDR3 covers 14 residues. Germline CDR1 and CDR2: SGDLS and YYNGEE. The junction had 6 bases not matched to a gene; V was cut back by 4 bases and J by 2 bases. The CDR3 nucleotides read TGTGCCAGCAGCCTCCGGGACAGAGCCTACGAGCAGTACTTC. Amino acid sequence: CASSLRDRAYEQYF.

DNA for the CDR3: TGTGCCAGCACCCTGGGACAGGGGGGTTCACCCCTCCACTTT. It encodes CASTLGQGGSPLHF. The V and J genes are TRBV27 and TRBJ1-6, with 11 bases lining up with TRBD1. The CDR3 totals 14 residues. Germline CDR1 is MNHEY and CDR2 is SMNVEV (reference sequence). V gave up 7 bases and J gave up 9 bases; unmatched junction bases: 5.

This clone was found a few times. The rearrangement joins TRBV4-1 to TRBJ2-7, with 7 bases that match TRBD1. With V trimmed by 2 bases and J by 7 bases, 11 bases remained unmatched. This CDR3 comprises 15 residues. Germline-derived CDR1 and CDR2 are MGHRA and YSYEKL. The CDR3 loop reads CASSQIWTGEGEQYF. The CDR3 DNA sequence: TGCGCCAGCAGCCAAATATGGACAGGCGAAGGGGAGCAGTACTTC.

As for this clone: A much larger clone differs by one base, so this may be a read error. The CDR3 DNA is TGTGCCGGCAGTGGCCGGGGGGCCTCCTACGAGCAGTACTTC. Its protein is CAGSGRGASYEQYF. This sequence joins TRBV6-1 and TRBJ2-7; possibly TRBD2 for D (7 bases). The CDR3 has 14 residues. CDR1 is MNHNS, CDR2 SASEGT, per germline.

This clone is medium-sized by share. This rearrangement joins TRBV15 to TRBJ2-7; TRBD1 agrees at 8 bases. This CDR3 has 16 residues. CDR1 and CDR2 from the germline V gene are LNHNV and YYDKDF (reference sequence). Trimming at V came to 2 bases and at J to 5 bases, leaving 11 bases not matched to a gene. The CDR3 is CATSRPGDRGKHEQYF. For the CDR3, the DNA is TGTGCCACCAGCAGACCAGGAGACAGGGGCAAACACGAGCAGTACTTC.

J is TRBJ2-7 and V is TRBV6-5, with a tentative D call TRBD1 (5 bases). The CDR3 consists of 12 residues. Germline V gene data show CDR1 as MNHEY and CDR2 as SVGAGI. V was trimmed by 7 bases and J by 2 bases, leaving 9 bases between them. For the CDR3, the DNA is TGTGCCAGCACCACAGGTCCCTACGAGCAGTACTTC. This codes for CASTTGPYEQYF.

The gene calls are TRBV5-4 and TRBJ2-3; 11 nucleotides align to TRBD1. There are 16 residues in the CDR3. V trimming: 0 bases; J trimming: 3 bases; junction bases outside the gene matches: 3. The germline gives CDR1 SGHNT, CDR2 YYREEE (reference sequence). The CDR3 region is CASSLGTGGRTDTQYF. The CDR3, as DNA: TGTGCCAGCAGCTTGGGGACAGGGGGCCGGACAGATACGCAGTATTTT.

V and J are TRBV27 and TRBJ2-5, with 8 bases identical to TRBD2. The CDR3 totals 14 residues. Germline CDR1 is MNHEY and CDR2 is SMNVEV (reference sequence). V trimming: 3 bases; J trimming: 6 bases; junction bases outside the gene matches: 6. In DNA, the CDR3 is TGTGCCAGCAGTTTTAACGGGAGGGCCCAGACCCAGTACTTC. The encoded protein is CASSFNGRAQTQYF.

V gene TRBV5-1 combines with J gene TRBJ2-1; 7 bases align to TRBD1. V lost 4 bases to trimming and J lost 2 bases; unmatched junction nucleotides: 9. Per the germline V gene, CDR1 is SGHRS and CDR2 is YFSETQ. The CDR3 loop spans 16 amino acids. Here the CDR3 DNA reads TGCGCCAGCAGCCCCGTAACAGGGGCCCCCTACAATGAGCAGTTCTTC. It is translated as CASSPVTGAPYNEQFF.

This clone was detected only once. The chain recombines TRBV21-1 with TRBJ1-2; the DNA was not used to check the table's D call, TRBD1. TRBV21-1 counts as a pseudogene. This CDR3 has 14 amino acids. The CDR3 coding sequence is TGTGCCAGCCACCAGGGGAAAGTTATGGATGGCTACACCTTC. This encodes CASHQGKVMDGYTF.

The chain couples TRBV10-3 to TRBJ2-7; a weak D match, TRBD1 (5 bases). V was shortened by 8 bases and J by 4 bases, with 12 bases between the two germline ends. Germline V gene lookup returns CDR1 ENHRY and CDR2 SYGVKD. This CDR3 region has 12 residues. The CDR3 sequence: CAIGAQEYEQYF. Written as DNA, the CDR3 is TGTGCCATCGGGGCCCAGGAGTACGAGCAGTACTTC.

This rearrangement joins TRBV4-2 to TRBJ2-7; 7 positions match TRBD1. J was trimmed by 0 bases and V by 6 bases; bases with no gene match: 8. CDR3 length equals 15 residues. From germline, CDR1 is LGHNA and CDR2 YNFKEQ. The DNA of the CDR3 is TGTGCCAGCAGACCCCAGGACAGGATCTCCTACGAGCAGTACTTC. This sequence encodes CASRPQDRISYEQYF.

This chain connects TRBV10-3 to TRBJ2-7, with 7 bases matching TRBD1. CDR3 length: 13 amino acids. Germline V gene lookup returns CDR1 ENHRY and CDR2 SYGVKD. V lost 6 bases to trimming and J lost 10 bases; unmatched junction nucleotides: 12. CDR3 in DNA: TGTGCCATCAGCCCCGGGACAGACAATCTACAGTACTTC. Translated, it gives CAISPGTDNLQYF.

The CDR3, as DNA: TGTGCCAGCAGCCCCAGACAGGGGACCTACGAGCAGTACTTC. As protein: CASSPRQGTYEQYF. The gene calls are TRBV7-2 and TRBJ2-7; TRBD1 agrees at 8 bases. Per the germline V gene, CDR1 is SGHTA and CDR2 is FQGNSA. This CDR3 is 14 amino acids long. V lost 5 bases, J lost 2 bases, and 5 bases stayed unmatched.